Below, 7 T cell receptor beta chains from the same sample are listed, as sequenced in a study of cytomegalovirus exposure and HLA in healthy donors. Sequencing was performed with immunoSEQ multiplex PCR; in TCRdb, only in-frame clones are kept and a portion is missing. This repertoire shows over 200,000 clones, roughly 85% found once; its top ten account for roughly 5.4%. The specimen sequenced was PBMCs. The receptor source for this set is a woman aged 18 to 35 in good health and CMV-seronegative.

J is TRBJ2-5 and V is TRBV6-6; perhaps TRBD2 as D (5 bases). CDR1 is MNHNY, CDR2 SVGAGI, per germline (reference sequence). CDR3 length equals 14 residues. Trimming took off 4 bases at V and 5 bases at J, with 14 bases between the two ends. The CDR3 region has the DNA TGTGCCAGCAGTTCATCTAGCTACTCCGAGACCCAGTACTTC. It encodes CASSSSSYSETQYF.

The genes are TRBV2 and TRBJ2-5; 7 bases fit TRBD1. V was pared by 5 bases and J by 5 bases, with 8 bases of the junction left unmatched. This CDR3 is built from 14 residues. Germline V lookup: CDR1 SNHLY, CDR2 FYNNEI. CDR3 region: CASSSQQGMETQYF. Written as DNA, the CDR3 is TGTGCCAGCAGTTCACAACAGGGGATGGAGACCCAGTACTTC.

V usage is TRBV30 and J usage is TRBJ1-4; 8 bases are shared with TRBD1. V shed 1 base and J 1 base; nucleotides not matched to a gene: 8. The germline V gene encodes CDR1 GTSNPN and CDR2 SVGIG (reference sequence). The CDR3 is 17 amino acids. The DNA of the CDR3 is TGTGCCTGGAGTGCAGGGGGCTTAATCAGAACTAATGAAAAACTGTTTTTT. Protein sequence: CAWSAGGLIRTNEKLFF.

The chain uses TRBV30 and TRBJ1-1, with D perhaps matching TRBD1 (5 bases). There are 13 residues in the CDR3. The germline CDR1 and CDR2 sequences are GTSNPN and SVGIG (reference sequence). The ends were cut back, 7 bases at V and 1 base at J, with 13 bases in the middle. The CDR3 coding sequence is TGTGCCTCTACCCGAGACAGGAACACTGAAGCTTTCTTT. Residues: CASTRDRNTEAFF. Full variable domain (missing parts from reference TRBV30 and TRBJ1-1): SQTIHQWPATLVQPVGSPLSLECTVEGTSNPNLYWYRQAAGRGLQLLFYSVGIGQISSEVPQNLSASRPQDRQFILSSKKLLLSDSGFYLCASTRDRNTEAFFGQGTRLTVV.

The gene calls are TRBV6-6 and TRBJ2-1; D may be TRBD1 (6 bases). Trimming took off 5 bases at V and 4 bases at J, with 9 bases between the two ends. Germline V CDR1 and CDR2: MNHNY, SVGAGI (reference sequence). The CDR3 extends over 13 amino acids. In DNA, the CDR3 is TGTGCCAGCAGTCCCGGACAGTACAATGAGCAGTTCTTC. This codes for CASSPGQYNEQFF.

The CDR3 spells CASSTPMNTEAFF. CDR3 sequence (DNA): TGTGCCAGCAGTACACCGATGAACACTGAAGCTTTCTTT. The chain recombines TRBV14 with TRBJ1-1; D gene ambiguous. V was shortened by 6 bases and J by 0 bases, with 8 bases between the two germline ends. Germline V gene lookup returns CDR1 SGHDN and CDR2 FVKESK. CDR3 size: 13 residues.

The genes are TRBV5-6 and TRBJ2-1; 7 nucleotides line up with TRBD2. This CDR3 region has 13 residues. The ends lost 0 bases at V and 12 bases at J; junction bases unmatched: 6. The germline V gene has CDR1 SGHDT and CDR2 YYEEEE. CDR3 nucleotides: TGTGCCAGCAGCTTGGCCCAGGGCGGGAGGCAGTTCTTC. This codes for CASSLAQGGRQFF.